This T cell receptor (beta chain) originates from a study of cytomegalovirus exposure and HLA in healthy donors. V gave up 10 bases and J gave up 5 bases; unmatched junction bases: 11. The germline V gene has CDR1 MDHEN and CDR2 SYDVKM. The CDR3 loop spans 14 amino acids. Details on this clone: Its specificity is not known.

Whole-study results and caveats: Rare TCR sequences predominated, though certain public TCRs were found in many donors. Most subjects had HLA-A and HLA-B alleles reportedly predicted accurately by TCR beta sequences. Researchers reported in a later analysis that a missense DCLRE1C variant was tied to TCR beta V- and J-gene trimming.

PCR was performed using 60 Vbeta and 13 Jbeta primers. This table comes from immunoSEQ multiplex PCR, and its TCRdb copy is limited to in-frame clones, with some not included. Of fewer than 200,000 clones in the sample, approximately 80% were seen once. The sequenced sample was PBMCs. The rearrangement joins TRBV28 to TRBJ2-1; 7 nucleotides agree with TRBD2. This receptor was identified in a young woman in good health and CMV-seropositive. The CDR3 is CATKGLGRHNEQFF. The CDR3 DNA reads as TGTGCCACTAAAGGACTAGGCCGCCACAATGAGCAGTTCTTC.